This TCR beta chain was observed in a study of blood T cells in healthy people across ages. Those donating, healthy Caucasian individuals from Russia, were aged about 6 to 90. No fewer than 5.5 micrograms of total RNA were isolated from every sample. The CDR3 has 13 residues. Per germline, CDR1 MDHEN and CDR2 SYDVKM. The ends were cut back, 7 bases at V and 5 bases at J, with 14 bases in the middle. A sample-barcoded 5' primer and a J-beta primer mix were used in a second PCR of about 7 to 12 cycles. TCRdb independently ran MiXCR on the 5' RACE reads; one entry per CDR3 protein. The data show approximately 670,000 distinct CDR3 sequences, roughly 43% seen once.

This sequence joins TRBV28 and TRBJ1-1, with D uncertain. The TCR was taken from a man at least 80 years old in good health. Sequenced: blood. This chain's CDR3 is CASTPRWRTEAFF. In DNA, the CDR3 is TGTGCCAGCACCCCAAGGTGGCGAACTGAAGCTTTCTTT.